The clone carrying this TCR beta chain has a handful of counts. This entry belongs to a study of blood T cell repertoires in COVID-19. Clones were read by immunoSEQ multiplex PCR, and TCRdb kept only the in-frame ones, dropping some. The data contain 180,000 or so clones, roughly 85% of them singletons. The germline V gene encodes CDR1 LGHDT and CDR2 YNNKEL (reference sequence). CDR3 length: 14 amino acids. V shed 2 bases, J shed 5 bases, and the junction held 4 bases outside the gene matches. This receptor was identified in a man between 60 and 70 years old with acute or convalescent COVID-19. V and J are TRBV3-1 (or the pseudogene TRBV3-2) and TRBJ1-1; 8 nucleotides align to TRBD1. What was sequenced was peripheral blood. CDR3 sequence reads: CASSQQGAVTEAFF. The CDR3 nucleotides are TGTGCCAGCAGCCAACAGGGGGCTGTTACTGAAGCTTTCTTT.